This T cell receptor (beta chain) was documented in a study of OX40 agonist ivuxolimab in advanced cancers. Study-wide results and caveats: Some nonresponders additionally presented with little normalized T-cell clonal expansion. CD8+ T cells (on average) carried more expanded clones than CD4+ T cells.

The table came from immunoSEQ multiplex PCR; TCRdb's copy has only in-frame clones and leaves some out. The data contain about 24,000 clones, approximately 88% of them seen just once; the ten biggest clones take up about 9.6%. Regarding this clone: Its antigen is undetermined. A junction boundary mismatches the germline segment, possibly from a read error.

The specimen was CD4+ or CD8+ T cells sorted from blood, collected in a trial of the OX40 agonist ivuxolimab. The sequence was collected from an adult with an advanced solid tumor such as melanoma, head and neck, liver or kidney cancer.

The CDR3 protein is CGVASTGELFF. The CDR3 DNA follows: TGCGGGGTAGCGAGCACCGGGGAGCTGTTTTTT. This sequence joins TRBV30 and TRBJ2-2; D perhaps matches TRBD2 (5 bases). There are 11 residues in the CDR3. Germline lookup yields CDR1 GTSNPN and CDR2 SVGIG (reference sequence).